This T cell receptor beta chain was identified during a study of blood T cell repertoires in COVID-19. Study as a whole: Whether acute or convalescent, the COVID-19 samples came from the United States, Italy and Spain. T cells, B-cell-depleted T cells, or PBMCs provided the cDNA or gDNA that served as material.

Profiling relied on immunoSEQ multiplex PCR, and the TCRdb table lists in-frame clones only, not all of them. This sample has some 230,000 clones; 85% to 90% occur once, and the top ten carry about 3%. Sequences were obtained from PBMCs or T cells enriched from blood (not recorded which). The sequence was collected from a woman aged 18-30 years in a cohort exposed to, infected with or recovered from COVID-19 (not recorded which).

CDR3 protein: CASSLDRETQYF. In DNA, the CDR3 is TGTGCCAGCAGCCTTGATAGAGAGACCCAGTACTTC. The chain is built from TRBV11-3 and TRBJ2-5, with D unclear. The CDR3 spans 12 residues. Germline CDR1 SGHNT, CDR2 YENEEA. V dropped 5 bases and J dropped 4 bases, with 8 bases sitting between them.